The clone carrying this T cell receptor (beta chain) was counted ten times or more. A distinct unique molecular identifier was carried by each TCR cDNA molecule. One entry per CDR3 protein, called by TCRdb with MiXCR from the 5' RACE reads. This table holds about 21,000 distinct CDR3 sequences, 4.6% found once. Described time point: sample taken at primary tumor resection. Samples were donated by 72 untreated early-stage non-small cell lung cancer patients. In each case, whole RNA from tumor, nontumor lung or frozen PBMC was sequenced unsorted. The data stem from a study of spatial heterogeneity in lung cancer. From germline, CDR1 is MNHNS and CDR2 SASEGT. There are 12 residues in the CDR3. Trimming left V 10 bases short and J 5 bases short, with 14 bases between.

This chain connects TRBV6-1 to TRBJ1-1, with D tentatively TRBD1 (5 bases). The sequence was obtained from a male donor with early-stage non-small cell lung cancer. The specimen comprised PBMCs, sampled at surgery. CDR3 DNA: TGTGCCATTACGGGAGGGGTTACTGAAGCTTTCTTT. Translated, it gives CAITGGVTEAFF.